A single T cell receptor beta chain is shown here with its context. Antigen: not known. CDR3 length: 15 residues. CDR1 is MNHEY, CDR2 SMNVEV, per germline (reference sequence). V dropped 3 bases and J dropped 10 bases, with 20 bases sitting between them. This entry is derived from a study of graft-versus-host responses after intestinal transplantation. The data were produced by immunoSEQ multiplex PCR, yet TCRdb's version contains in-frame clones alone and is incomplete. The sample records about 59,000 clones, roughly 93% being singletons. The TCR comes from a human donor who was the organ donor for an intestinal transplant. The sequencing here drew on unstimulated CD4+ T cells sorted from spleen or lymph node cells, taken before transplant. The V and J genes are TRBV27 and TRBJ2-3; D could derive from TRBD1 or TRBD2 (5 bases each). The DNA for the CDR3 is TGTGCCAGCAGTTTCCTCGGGACCCTCGCCGGGGCGCAGTATTTT. It specifies CASSFLGTLAGAQYF.